The clone carrying this T cell receptor beta chain was detected ten times or more. RNA transcripts were the source from which TCR beta CDR3 regions were amplified. After a first-round RT-PCR with HTBI primers, a second-round multiplex PCR was run. TCRdb re-derived calls from the multiplex PCR reads in MiXCR, one entry per CDR3 protein. The top ten clones hold about 3.3% of a sample with 660,000 or so distinct CDR3 sequences, more than 40% of them seen once. This sample is drawn from a study of Graves' ophthalmopathy and Graves' hyperthyroidism. Germline values: CDR1 SGHDT, CDR2 YYEEEE. The CDR3 sequence is 16 residues long. Trimming took 4 bases from V and 4 from J, leaving 20 bases between them.

The specimen was peripheral blood. J is TRBJ2-5 and V is TRBV5-6; a weak D match, TRBD2 (5 bases). This clonotype originated in an adult man with Graves' ophthalmopathy. CDR3 region: CASSAERVTPGETQYF. The CDR3 nucleotides read TGTGCCAGCAGCGCCGAGAGGGTTACGCCGGGAGAGACCCAGTACTTC.